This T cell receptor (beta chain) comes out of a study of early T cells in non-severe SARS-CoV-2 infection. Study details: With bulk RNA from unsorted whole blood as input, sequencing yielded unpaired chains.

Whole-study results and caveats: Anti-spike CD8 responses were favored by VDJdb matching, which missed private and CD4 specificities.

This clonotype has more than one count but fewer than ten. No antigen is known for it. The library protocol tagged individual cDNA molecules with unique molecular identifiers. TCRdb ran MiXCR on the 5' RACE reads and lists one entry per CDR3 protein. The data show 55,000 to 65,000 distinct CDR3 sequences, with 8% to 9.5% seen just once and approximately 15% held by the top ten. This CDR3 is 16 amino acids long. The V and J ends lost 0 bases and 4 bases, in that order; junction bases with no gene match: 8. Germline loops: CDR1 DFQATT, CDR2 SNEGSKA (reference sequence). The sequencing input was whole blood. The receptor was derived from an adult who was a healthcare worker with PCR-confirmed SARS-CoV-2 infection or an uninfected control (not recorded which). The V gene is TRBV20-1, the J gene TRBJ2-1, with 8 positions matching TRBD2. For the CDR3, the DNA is TGCAGTGCTAGAGATGTTTGGACTAGCCTTTACAATGAGCAGTTCTTC. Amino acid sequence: CSARDVWTSLYNEQFF.